This passage covers 4 T cell receptor beta chains from one sample sequenced in a study of blood T cell repertoires in COVID-19. Profiling relied on immunoSEQ multiplex PCR, and the TCRdb table lists in-frame clones only, not all of them. Here the sample spans 110,000 or so clones, approximately 90% being singletons. Sequencing was done on a sample of peripheral blood. The receptor source for this set is a woman between 50 and 59 years old with acute or convalescent COVID-19.

V usage is TRBV28 and J usage is TRBJ2-7, with D uncertain. This CDR3 is built from 15 residues. With 8 bases removed from V and 0 bases from J, the gap between germline ends came to 17 bases. CDR1 and CDR2 from the germline V gene are MDHEN and SYDVKM. As DNA, the CDR3 is TGTGCCAGCCATCCCTCGGGTGTGAGCTCCTACGAGCAGTACTTC. Translating it yields CASHPSGVSSYEQYF.

V usage is TRBV6-2 or TRBV6-3 and J usage is TRBJ1-1; TRBD1 matches at 9 bases. Germline V gene sequence: CDR1 MNHEY, CDR2 SVGEGT. The CDR3 length is 16 residues. J lost 0 bases, V lost 5 bases, and 7 bases had no gene match. For the CDR3, the DNA is TGTGCCAGCAGTACACCACAGGGGGCGGTGAACACTGAAGCTTTCTTT. Translated, it gives CASSTPQGAVNTEAFF.

Only one count was recorded for this clone. The chain combines TRBV15 with TRBJ1-2; 8 bases line up with TRBD1. This CDR3 spans 17 amino acids. CDR1 and CDR2 (germline): LNHNV, YYDKDF (reference sequence). With V trimmed by 0 bases and J by 4 bases, 10 bases remained unmatched. The CDR3 loop is CATSRDGRGPSLYGYTF. In DNA, the CDR3 is TGTGCCACCAGCAGAGATGGCAGGGGGCCCTCTCTCTATGGCTACACCTTC.

This clone was found a few times. The V and J genes are TRBV7-9 and TRBJ1-1, with TRBD1 identical over 9 bases. Unmatched junction bases numbered 8, after V lost 1 base and J lost 2 bases. CDR3 length: 17 residues. Germline V lookup: CDR1 SEHNR, CDR2 FQNEAQ (reference sequence). CDR3 region: CASSLGGAQGANTEAFF. The DNA for the CDR3 is TGTGCCAGCAGCTTAGGGGGCGCACAGGGGGCCAACACTGAAGCTTTCTTT.